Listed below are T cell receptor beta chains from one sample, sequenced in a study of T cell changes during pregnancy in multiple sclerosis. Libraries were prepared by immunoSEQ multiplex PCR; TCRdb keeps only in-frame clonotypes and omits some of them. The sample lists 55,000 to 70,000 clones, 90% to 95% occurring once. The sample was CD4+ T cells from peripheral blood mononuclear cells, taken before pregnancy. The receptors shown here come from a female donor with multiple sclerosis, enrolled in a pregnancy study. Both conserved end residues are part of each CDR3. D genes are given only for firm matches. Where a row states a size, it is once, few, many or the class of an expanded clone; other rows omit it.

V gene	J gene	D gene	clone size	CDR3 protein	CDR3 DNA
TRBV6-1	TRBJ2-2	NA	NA	CASREGLETNTGELFF	TGTGCCAGCAGGGAAGGACTCGAAACGAACACCGGGGAGCTGTTTTTT
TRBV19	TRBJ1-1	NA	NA	CASSDPRGRSTEAFF	TGTGCCAGTAGTGATCCCAGGGGAAGAAGCACTGAAGCTTTCTTT
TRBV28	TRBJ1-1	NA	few	CASSLLPGAVTEAFF	TGTGCCAGCAGTTTATTACCAGGGGCAGTCACTGAAGCTTTCTTT
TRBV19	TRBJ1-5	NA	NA	CASSTLAGPQPQHF	TGTGCCAGTAGTACCCTGGCAGGGCCTCAGCCCCAGCATTTT
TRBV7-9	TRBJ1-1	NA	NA	CASTQTGANTEAFF	TGTGCCAGCACCCAAACAGGAGCGAACACTGAAGCTTTCTTT
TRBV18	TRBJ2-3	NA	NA	CASSPLPGTDTQYF	TGTGCCAGCTCACCACTTCCGGGCACAGATACGCAGTATTTT
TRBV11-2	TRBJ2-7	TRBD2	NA	CASSFGLAISYEQYF	TGTGCCAGCAGCTTTGGACTAGCGATTTCCTACGAGCAGTACTTC
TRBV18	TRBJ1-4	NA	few	CASSPDTGPSFLSGEKLFF	TGTGCCAGCTCACCAGACACAGGGCCAAGTTTTTTATCTGGTGAAAAACTGTTTTTT
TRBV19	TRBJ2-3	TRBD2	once	CASSMVASGGTDTQYF	TGTGCCAGTAGTATGGTCGCTAGCGGGGGCACAGATACGCAGTATTTT
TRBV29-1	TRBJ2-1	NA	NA	CSVVKVQDNEQFF	TGCAGCGTTGTGAAGGTTCAGGACAATGAGCAGTTCTTC
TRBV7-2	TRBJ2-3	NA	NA	CASVLQGIMADTQYF	TGTGCCAGCGTTCTACAGGGTATCATGGCAGATACGCAGTATTTT